Given below is one TCR beta chain in context. This clone's antigen is unknown. Within one base of it there is no much larger clone, and no base qualities were kept. The sample belongs to a study of blood T cell repertoires in COVID-19 (dated by TCRdb to the early 2020s). With respect to the entire study: Collaborator samples came from the United States, Italy and Spain and covered acute and convalescent phases of COVID-19. The material from the prospective study consisted of cDNA or gDNA derived from T cells, B-cell-depleted T cells, or PBMCs. Subjects who had been exposed to COVID-19, were actively infected with it, or had recovered from it provided the deeply sampled blood TCRbeta repertoires that made up the dataset. The repertoires were released in a freely available public database meant as a resource for research on the immune response to SARS-CoV-2. The samples were drawn from two sources: the first 160 participants of the ongoing ImmuneRACE study, and 1,200 or so subjects contributed by 6 global collaborators. A de-identified subject ID, COVID-19 status, age in years and sex were almost always included in the sample metadata. HLA class I and class II types, where available, came from metadata supplied by the sample provider rather than from assay-based typing. General findings and caveats noted by the study authors: How much clinical and demographic metadata was included differed by source and by participant, and the metadata was provided uncurated.

TCRbeta CDR3 regions were amplified from genomic DNA by means of the immunoSEQ Assay, a bias-controlled multiplex PCR. Under the source paper's analysis protocol: Nucleated cell counts per sample were estimated from amplification of reference gene primers within the assay. To quantify the absolute abundance of each unique TCRbeta CDR3 rearrangement, sequence reads were collapsed and filtered. Productive Simpson clonality was computed per sample as the square root of Simpson's diversity index over productive rearrangements. As stored in TCRdb, this immuneACCESS dataset retains in-frame rearrangements with V and J assigned. A fraction of the clones does not appear; measured against another copy, unresolved V genes explain less than half of the discrepancy, and the remainder lacks a known reason. The V and J calls and clone size come from that table; D and trimming were worked out from the DNA. The sample records 200,000 to 250,000 clones, 80% to 90% of which are singletons. Jointly, the top ten make up 1.5% of the sample.

At the junction V is shortened by 6 bases and J by 7 bases; bases outside the gene matches: 11. From its cysteine to its phenylalanine, the CDR3 spans 14 amino acids. Of the read, only the CDR3 DNA is kept; its 42 bases are in frame from base 1. Sequences MNHEY (CDR1) and SVGAGI (CDR2) are obtained from the germline V gene. Whole blood was collected in K2EDTA tubes by collaborating institutions according to the institutions' own protocols. For TCRbeta analysis, collaborators shipped samples as frozen whole blood, isolated PBMCs, or DNA extracted from either of those sample types. Sequencing input: peripheral blood. The sequence was collected from a man between 18 and 29 years old with active or convalescent COVID-19. This chain joins TRBV6-5 to TRBJ1-1, with 7 central nucleotides matching TRBD1. The CDR3 is CASRDFRDSIEAFF. The DNA reads as follows: TGTGCCAGCAGGGACTTCCGGGACAGTATTGAAGCTTTCTTT.